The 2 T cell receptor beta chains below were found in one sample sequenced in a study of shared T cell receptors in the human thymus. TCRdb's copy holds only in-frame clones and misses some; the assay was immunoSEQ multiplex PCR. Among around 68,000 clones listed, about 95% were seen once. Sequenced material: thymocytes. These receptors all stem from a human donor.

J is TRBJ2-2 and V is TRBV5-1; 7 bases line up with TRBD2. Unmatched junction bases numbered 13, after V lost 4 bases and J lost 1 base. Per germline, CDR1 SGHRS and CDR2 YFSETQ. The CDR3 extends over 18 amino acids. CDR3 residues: CASSPRGVLAKNTGELFF. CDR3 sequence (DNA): TGCGCCAGCAGCCCCCGCGGGGTACTAGCGAAGAACACCGGGGAGCTGTTTTTT.

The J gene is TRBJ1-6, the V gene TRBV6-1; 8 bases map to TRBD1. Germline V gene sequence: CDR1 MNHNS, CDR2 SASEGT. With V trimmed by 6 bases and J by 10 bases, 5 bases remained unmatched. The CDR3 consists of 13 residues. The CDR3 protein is CASRDRGRSPLHF. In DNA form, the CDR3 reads TGTGCCAGCAGAGACAGGGGTAGGTCACCCCTCCACTTT.